A selection of T cell receptor beta chains follows, all from one sample in a study of T cells in Graves' hyperthyroidism and ophthalmopathy. TCRdb ran MiXCR on the multiplex PCR reads and lists one entry per CDR3 protein. The sample gives roughly 580,000 distinct CDR3 sequences, roughly 46% of which show up once; just under 8.5% is in the top ten. The sequenced sample consisted of peripheral blood or thyroid tissue (not recorded which). Receptor source: a young woman with Graves' hyperthyroidism. The CDR3 runs from the conserved cysteine through the conserved F or W. Each record gives: clone size, J gene, D gene, V gene, CDR3 protein, CDR3 DNA. A D gene is named only where the DNA matches it firmly. Expanded clones get a size class; other rows say once, few or many, or leave the size out.

- | TRBJ1-5 | - | TRBV7-9 | CASSQQVEGPQHF | TGTGCCAGCAGCCAGCAAGTGGAGGGGCCCCAGCATTTT
few | TRBJ1-1 | - | TRBV7-9 | CASSLSDTNTEAFF | TGTGCCAGCAGCTTATCCGACACCAACACTGAAGCTTTCTTT
few | TRBJ1-6 | - | TRBV5-1 | CASSLDLLTRYNSPLHF | TGCGCCAGCAGCTTGGATCTCTTGACACGTTATAATTCACCCCTCCACTTT
- | TRBJ2-7 | - | TRBV6-5 | CASSYLDYYEQYF | TGTGCCAGCAGTTACTTGGACTACTACGAGCAGTACTTC
- | TRBJ2-7 | TRBD2 | TRBV9 | CASSVSGGGTGTSGTYEQYF | TGTGCCAGCAGCGTTTCTGGGGGCGGTACCGGGACTAGCGGGACCTACGAGCAGTACTTC
- | TRBJ1-5 | TRBD1 | TRBV7-9 | CASSLEQGVNQPQHF | TGTGCCAGCAGCTTGGAGCAGGGGGTAAATCAGCCCCAGCATTTT
many | TRBJ2-7 | - | TRBV10-3 | CAISESTGQASSYEQYF | TGTGCCATCAGTGAGTCGACGGGGCAGGCAAGCTCCTACGAGCAGTACTTC
once | TRBJ2-7 | TRBD2 | TRBV20-1 | CSASFLAGVYEQYF | TGCAGTGCTAGTTTTTTAGCGGGAGTTTACGAGCAGTACTTC
- | TRBJ1-2 | TRBD1 | TRBV7-8 | CASSPEGQSDYGYTF | TGCGCCAGCAGCCCTGAGGGACAGAGCGACTATGGCTACACCTTC
- | TRBJ2-7 | TRBD2 | TRBV20-1 | CSAWTSGWDEQYF | TGCAGTGCTTGGACTAGCGGTTGGGACGAGCAGTACTTC
- | TRBJ2-7 | - | TRBV7-9 | CASSFAAEQYF | TGTGCCAGCAGCTTCGCAGCAGAGCAGTACTTC
few | TRBJ2-6 | - | TRBV9 | CASSHAGSHSGANVLTF | TGTGCCAGCAGCCATGCAGGTTCACACTCTGGGGCCAACGTCCTGACTTTC
few | TRBJ2-5 | - | TRBV7-3 | CASSYSGPTGTETQYF | TGTGCCAGCAGTTACTCGGGACCGACGGGGACGGAGACCCAGTACTTC
few | TRBJ2-7 | - | TRBV20-1 | CSAGGISGAYEQYF | TGCAGTGCGGGCGGAATTAGCGGAGCCTACGAGCAGTACTTC
- | TRBJ1-4 | - | TRBV12-3/TRBV12-4 | CASSPSLPTNEKLFF | TGTGCCAGCAGCCCATCACTGCCAACTAATGAAAAACTGTTTTTT